Listed below are T cell receptor beta chains from one sample, sequenced in a study of regulatory T cells in long-lasting Graves disease. TCRdb used MiXCR to reprocess the multiplex PCR reads, holding one entry per CDR3 protein. The sample lists 410,000 or so distinct CDR3 sequences, about 15% occurring once. The same data also contributed to another study, on T cells in Graves' hyperthyroidism and ophthalmopathy.

The starting material was peripheral blood mononuclear cells (PBMCs), obtained at new diagnosis, from a patient treated with antithyroid drugs. The receptors were gathered from a woman in her twenties or thirties with Graves disease. The CDR3 runs from the conserved cysteine through the conserved F or W. The D gene is left open where the match is weak. For some rows the clone size is stated as once, few or many, or as a class when expanded; others skip it.

size | J | V | D | CDR3 | DNA
many | TRBJ1-6 | TRBV11-2 | - | CASSRGSSYNSPLHF | TGTGCCAGCAGTCGGGGAAGCTCCTATAATTCACCCCTCCACTTT
- | TRBJ2-3 | TRBV20-1 | - | CSARGPSANTQYF | TGCAGTGCTAGGGGCCCGTCGGCGAATACGCAGTATTTT
few | TRBJ1-5 | TRBV19 | - | CASTRWQGGGNQPQHF | TGTGCCAGTACCCGATGGCAGGGCGGGGGCAATCAGCCCCAGCATTTT
many | TRBJ2-2 | TRBV20-1 | - | CSARVTRDLTGELFF | TGCAGTGCTAGAGTTACAAGGGATCTAACCGGGGAGCTGTTTTTT
- | TRBJ2-7 | TRBV13 | TRBD2 | CASSNGLAGGEQYF | TGTGCCAGCAGCAACGGACTAGCGGGAGGCGAGCAGTACTTC
few | TRBJ2-2 | TRBV15 | TRBD1 | CATSRTGTVPTGELFF | TGTGCCACCAGCCGCACCGGGACAGTCCCCACCGGGGAGCTGTTTTTT
many | TRBJ1-5 | TRBV6-1 | - | CASSTEQGNQPQHF | TGTGCCAGCAGCACAGAACAGGGAAATCAGCCCCAGCATTTT
- | TRBJ2-1 | TRBV6-1 | TRBD2 | CASSHASGNRNEQFF | TGTGCCAGCAGTCACGCTAGCGGAAACCGAAATGAGCAGTTCTTC
many | TRBJ2-7 | TRBV29-1 | - | CSARLGTYEQYF | TGCAGCGCTCGACTAGGGACCTACGAGCAGTACTTC
many | TRBJ2-2 | TRBV3-1 | TRBD2 | CASSLGLAGGSNTGELFF | TGTGCCAGCAGCCTTGGACTAGCGGGAGGTTCGAACACCGGGGAGCTGTTTTTT
few | TRBJ1-2 | TRBV24-1 | - | CATSDKGPTNYGYTF | TGTGCCACCAGTGACAAGGGACCGACTAACTATGGCTACACCTTC
- | TRBJ2-2 | TRBV12-3/TRBV12-4 | - | CASVSRQEGTRELFF | TGTGCCAGCGTCTCAAGGCAGGAGGGCACCCGGGAGCTGTTCTTT
few | TRBJ2-7 | TRBV10-3 | - | CAIMGGLAEGEQYF | TGTGCCATCATGGGGGGGCTAGCGGAGGGGGAGCAGTACTTC
many | TRBJ2-1 | TRBV3-1 | TRBD2 | CASSQEALGRGSYNEQFF | TGTGCCAGCAGCCAAGAGGCGCTGGGGAGGGGCTCCTACAATGAGCAGTTCTTC
many | TRBJ2-3 | TRBV3-1 | - | CASSQDPPDTQYF | TGTGCCAGCAGCCAAGATCCCCCAGATACGCAGTATTTT
few | TRBJ2-5 | TRBV24-1 | - | CATSDPSRPPETQYF | TGTGCCACCAGTGATCCTTCTAGGCCCCCAGAGACCCAGTACTTC
many | TRBJ1-4 | TRBV4-1 | - | CASSQDFRVIQEKLFF | TGCGCCAGCAGCCAAGATTTCAGGGTAATCCAGGAAAAACTGTTTTTT
many | TRBJ2-4 | TRBV6-1 | - | CASSVTVAAKNIQYF | TGTGCCAGCAGCGTAACGGTAGCGGCCAAAAACATTCAGTACTTC
- | TRBJ2-2 | TRBV4-1 | - | CACSQGLFPGQNTGELFF | TGCGCCTGCAGCCAAGGACTTTTTCCGGGACAAAACACCGGGGAGCTGTTTTTT
many | TRBJ2-1 | TRBV7-9 | - | CASSSPRGYYNEQFF | TGTGCCAGCAGCTCCCCGCGGGGATACTACAATGAGCAGTTCTTC
many | TRBJ1-1 | TRBV30 | - | CAWSHLDRGAEAFF | TGTGCCTGGAGCCACCTCGACAGAGGCGCTGAAGCTTTCTTT
few | TRBJ2-1 | TRBV24-1 | - | CATSGMGVANEQFF | TGTGCCACCAGTGGAATGGGAGTAGCCAATGAGCAGTTCTTC
many | TRBJ2-7 | TRBV7-8 | TRBD2 | CASSLASTLAGVPYEQYF | TGTGCCAGCAGCTTAGCGTCTACCTTAGCGGGAGTCCCCTACGAGCAGTACTTC
many | TRBJ2-5 | TRBV27 | - | CASSLSSRARGETQYF | TGTGCCAGCAGTTTATCCTCCAGGGCCCGCGGGGAGACCCAGTACTTC
- | TRBJ2-3 | TRBV7-9 | TRBD2 | CAGGAGADTQYF | TGTGCAGGAGGGGCGGGAGCCGATACGCAGTATTTT
many | TRBJ2-1 | TRBV13 | TRBD2 | CASSLVPSGNEQFF | TGTGCCAGCAGCTTAGTCCCTAGCGGCAATGAGCAGTTCTTC
- | TRBJ1-5 | TRBV19 | - | CASSSLAGVNQPQHF | TGTGCCAGTAGTTCTCTGGCAGGCGTCAATCAGCCCCAGCATTTT
- | TRBJ1-6 | TRBV18 | - | CASSPSQEYNSPLHF | TGTGCCAGCTCACCATCACAGGAATATAATTCACCCCTCCACTTT
- | TRBJ1-1 | TRBV13 | - | CASSRPAMNTEAFF | TGTGCCAGCAGCCGGCCCGCTATGAACACTGAAGCTTTCTTT
many | TRBJ1-1 | TRBV11-2 | - | CASSRGPVTVEAFF | TGTGCCAGCAGCAGAGGTCCGGTTACGGTTGAAGCTTTCTTT
- | TRBJ2-5 | TRBV7-3 | - | CASSLSRGEGTQYF | TGTGCCAGCAGCTTATCCCGGGGAGAGGGGACCCAGTACTTC
- | TRBJ2-3 | TRBV24-1 | - | CATSDFGLGAGDTQYF | TGTGCCACCAGTGATTTTGGGCTTGGGGCGGGAGATACGCAGTATTTT
many | TRBJ2-7 | TRBV2 | TRBD2 | CASSDSGRTYEQYF | TGTGCCAGCAGTGATAGCGGGAGGACCTACGAGCAGTACTTC
- | TRBJ1-1 | TRBV5-5 | - | CASSVRPGDTEAFF | TGTGCCAGCAGCGTACGTCCAGGGGACACTGAAGCTTTCTTT
many | TRBJ2-7 | TRBV18 | - | CASSPGQISYEQYF | TGTGCCAGCTCACCGGGTCAGATCTCCTACGAGCAGTACTTC
many | TRBJ1-4 | TRBV5-5 | - | CASSLKRGNEKLFF | TGTGCCAGCAGCTTGAAACGCGGTAATGAAAAACTGTTTTTT
many | TRBJ2-1 | TRBV7-2 | TRBD2 | CASSPSGTTYSEQFF | TGTGCCAGCAGCCCAAGCGGGACTACCTACAGTGAGCAGTTCTTC
many | TRBJ2-1 | TRBV7-6 | TRBD2 | CASSLAGLTRVYNEQFF | TGTGCCAGCAGCTTAGCGGGACTAACTCGGGTATACAATGAGCAGTTCTTC
few | TRBJ1-2 | TRBV5-1 | - | CASSPPNAGRVSFGYTF | TGCGCCAGCAGCCCGCCGAATGCCGGCAGGGTTTCATTTGGCTACACCTTC
once | TRBJ1-5 | TRBV7-9 | - | CASSSGHGDQPQHF | TGTGCCAGCAGCTCCGGACATGGGGATCAGCCCCAGCATTTT
- | TRBJ2-1 | TRBV24-1 | TRBD2 | CATSGTSDNEQFF | TGTGCCACGAGCGGGACTAGCGACAATGAGCAGTTCTTC
many | TRBJ2-1 | TRBV5-1 | TRBD1 | CASSLGLRQGSNEQFF | TGCGCCAGCAGCTTGGGGCTCCGACAGGGGTCAAATGAGCAGTTCTTC
- | TRBJ2-7 | TRBV27 | - | CASSLSEGAIIYEQYF | TGTGCCAGCAGTTTATCGGAGGGGGCAATTATTTACGAGCAGTACTTC
many | TRBJ1-5 | TRBV2 | TRBD1 | CASRTGGPNQPQHF | TGTGCCAGCAGGACAGGGGGCCCCAATCAGCCCCAGCATTTT
many | TRBJ2-3 | TRBV28 | TRBD2 | CASSFWSIAGGPETDTQYF | TGTGCCAGCAGTTTTTGGTCTATAGCGGGAGGGCCGGAGACAGATACGCAGTATTTT